This T cell receptor (beta chain) came from a study of T cell changes during pregnancy in multiple sclerosis. Germline CDR1 and CDR2: SGHDT and YYEEEE. This CDR3 contains 14 residues. Trimming removed 4 bases at V and 5 bases at J, with 15 bases between. The assay was immunoSEQ multiplex PCR, and TCRdb's table has in-frame clones only and misses some. The sample shows tens of thousands of clones, 90% to 95% of them seen only once. This specimen was peripheral blood, taken in the second trimester of pregnancy. This rearrangement joins TRBV5-6 to TRBJ1-2; no reliable D call. The TCR sequence derives from a female donor in good health, enrolled as a control in a pregnancy study. The CDR3 coding sequence is TGTGCCAGCAGCCCCCCTACGGAGGAGTATGGCTACACCTTC. Translated, it gives CASSPPTEEYGYTF.